Following are 10 T cell receptor beta chains from one sample sequenced in a study of shared clonotypes between healthy human individuals. The assay was immunoSEQ multiplex PCR, and TCRdb's table has in-frame clones only and misses some. The data contain roughly 95,000 clones, approximately 51% of them singletons. Specimen: PBMCs. Receptors were obtained from a woman aged 40 to 50 in good health. Some clones in this sample may be carry-over from other donors' samples.

This rearrangement joins TRBV2 to TRBJ1-2; possible D gene TRBD1, 6 bases. Trimming removed 6 bases from V and 4 bases from J, with 15 bases in between. The CDR3 has 14 residues. CDR1 is SNHLY, CDR2 FYNNEI, per germline. DNA of the CDR3: TGTGCCAGCAGCGTCGTTGGGGGCGGCTATGGCTACACCTTC. Encoded protein: CASSVVGGGYGYTF.

The chain joins TRBV28 to TRBJ2-7; D could derive from TRBD1 or TRBD2 (5 bases each). CDR3 length: 14 amino acids. Germline V gene data show CDR1 as MDHEN and CDR2 as SYDVKM. With 6 bases removed from V and 8 bases from J, the gap between germline ends came to 20 bases. The CDR3 loop reads CASSLGTDLSQQYF. CDR3 DNA sequence: TGTGCCAGCAGCCTTGGGACCGATCTTTCTCAGCAGTACTTC.

The J gene is TRBJ2-1, the V gene TRBV29-1, with D unclear. Germline values: CDR1 SQVTM, CDR2 ANQGSEA. Trimming cost V 5 bases and J 7 bases, with 12 bases left between them. The CDR3 length is 12 residues. CDR3 sequence: CSVSGSRNEQFF. Written as DNA, the CDR3 is TGCAGCGTTAGTGGTTCTAGGAATGAGCAGTTCTTC.

This rearrangement joins TRBV5-4 to TRBJ1-2; TRBD1 is a possible D gene (5 bases). Germline CDR1 SGHNT, CDR2 YYREEE (reference sequence). The CDR3 covers 16 residues. Trimming removed 1 base from V and 0 bases from J, with 13 bases in between. This CDR3 reads CASSLRLGGANYGYTF. The DNA of the CDR3 is TGTGCCAGCAGCTTGCGGTTGGGGGGAGCTAACTATGGCTACACCTTC.

The rearrangement joins TRBV30 to TRBJ2-5, with D perhaps TRBD2 (6 bases). Trimming removed 5 bases at V and 5 bases at J, with 15 bases between. This CDR3 spans 13 amino acids. The germline CDR1 and CDR2 sequences are GTSNPN and SVGIG (reference sequence). In nucleotides, the CDR3 is TGTGCCTGGGAGATACGGGGGAGGGAGACCCAGTACTTC. Translated, it gives CAWEIRGRETQYF. Using reference TRBV30 and TRBJ2-5 for the parts outside the CDR3, the full variable domain is SQTIHQWPATLVQPVGSPLSLECTVEGTSNPNLYWYRQAAGRGLQLLFYSVGIGQISSEVPQNLSASRPQDRQFILSSKKLLLSDSGFYLCAWEIRGRETQYFGPGTRLLVL.

V and J are TRBV27 and TRBJ2-3, with TRBD2 matching over 14 bases. This CDR3 comprises 17 residues. The J segment lost 0 bases and the V segment lost 6 bases, leaving 5 bases of the junction unmatched. Per the germline V gene, CDR1 is MNHEY and CDR2 is SMNVEV (reference sequence). The CDR3 DNA is TGTGCCAGCAGCCGTCGACTAGCGGGAGGGAGCACAGATACGCAGTATTTT. It is translated as CASSRRLAGGSTDTQYF.

This clone was picked up many times. The chain joins TRBV10-3 to TRBJ2-2, with D perhaps assigned TRBD1 or TRBD2 (5 bases each). Trimming took 10 bases from V and 3 from J, leaving 15 bases between them. Germline V lookup: CDR1 ENHRY, CDR2 SYGVKD. This CDR3 is built from 14 residues. The CDR3 region has the DNA TGTGCCAGCAGGTCAGGGACGGACACCGGGGAGCTGTTTTTT. The encoded protein is CASRSGTDTGELFF.

This sequence joins TRBV29-1 and TRBJ2-7; 8 nucleotides line up with TRBD2. This CDR3 is 16 amino acids long. Germline trimming cut 4 bases from V and 2 bases from J; bases unmatched to any gene: 13. Germline-derived CDR1 and CDR2 are SQVTM and ANQGSEA. The CDR3 region has the DNA TGCAGCGTTGTGGGGGGTCGCGGGAGGCAACCCTACGAGCAGTACTTC. It codes for CSVVGGRGRQPYEQYF.

The genes are TRBV2 and TRBJ2-5, with D possibly being TRBD2 (5 bases). The CDR3 covers 13 residues. The germline V and J ends were trimmed by 4 bases and 5 bases, with 11 bases remaining between them. Germline CDR1 reads SNHLY; CDR2 reads FYNNEI. The CDR3: CASSVVGEETQYF. For the CDR3, the DNA is TGTGCCAGCAGTGTCGTCGGGGAGGAGACCCAGTACTTC.

The CDR3 protein is CASRAGTYNEQFF. The CDR3 region has the DNA TGTGCCAGCAGAGCCGGCACCTACAATGAGCAGTTCTTC. This chain joins TRBV5-6 and TRBJ2-1, with unresolved D. Trimming stripped 5 bases from V and 2 bases from J, with 8 bases between. Germline CDR1 SGHDT, CDR2 YYEEEE. The CDR3 covers 13 residues.